The following is a T cell receptor beta chain sequence with its context. This sample was included in a study of blood T cell repertoires in COVID-19. The CDR3 totals 15 residues. CDR1 is SGDLS, CDR2 YYNGEE, per germline. With V trimmed by 4 bases and J by 6 bases, 6 bases remained unmatched. Measured with immunoSEQ multiplex PCR; TCRdb has only the in-frame clones, and not every one. The sample holds fewer than 110,000 clones, 84% seen once. This TCR came from a human donor in a cohort sampled during active COVID-19. Sequenced sample: peripheral blood. The rearrangement links TRBV9 to TRBJ1-6; 8 bases fit TRBD1. As DNA, the CDR3 is TGTGCCAGCAGCTCCATGGACAGGGCTAATTCACCCCTCCACTTT. This translates into CASSSMDRANSPLHF.